This T cell receptor beta chain derives from a study of blood T cell repertoires in COVID-19. Study overall: Material from acute and convalescent COVID-19 was sourced from the United States, Italy and Spain. The analysed material was cDNA or gDNA that came from T cells, B-cell-depleted T cells, or PBMCs.

The CDR3 runs to 16 residues. CDR1 is ENHRY, CDR2 SYGVKD, per germline. Trimming took off 6 bases at V and 1 base at J, with 19 bases between the two ends. Under the authors' procedure: Nucleated cell counts were estimated from reference gene primer amplification. Repertoires were generated with immunoSEQ multiplex PCR, while TCRdb's copy carries only in-frame clones and drops some. The D gene and trimming were derived from the DNA, and the V and J assignments and clone size from that table. The profile shows around 290,000 clones, roughly 91% of them singletons. The sequenced material came from peripheral blood. The chain employs TRBV10-3 and TRBJ2-7, with D tentatively TRBD2 (5 bases). This sequence originates from a middle-aged man with acute or convalescent COVID-19. CDR3 protein: CAISRGGPTTSYEQYF. The CDR3 region has the DNA TGTGCCATCAGCCGTGGAGGACCGACGACATCCTACGAGCAGTACTTC.